The present entry profiles one TCR beta chain with its context. Germline assignment: CDR1 MDHEN and CDR2 SYDVKM. The CDR3 loop spans 18 amino acids. Losses at the gene ends were 5 bases for V and 8 bases for J; bases not matched to a gene: 23. The record originates from a study of blood T cell repertoires in COVID-19. In the authors' methods: Reference gene primer amplification yielded estimated nucleated cell counts. The repertoire was sequenced with immunoSEQ multiplex PCR; TCRdb's copy has only in-frame clones and lacks some. V and J calls and clone size come straight from that table; D and trimming were deduced from the DNA. The table has approximately 89,000 clones, around four fifths seen once.

Sample: peripheral blood. This clonotype was sampled from a woman aged 70-85 years with active or convalescent COVID-19. The V gene is TRBV28, the J gene TRBJ1-1; 7 bases map to TRBD1. The CDR3 reads CASSPYGLQGGWKVEAFF. In DNA form, the CDR3 reads TGTGCCAGCAGTCCCTATGGGTTGCAGGGGGGATGGAAGGTGGAAGCTTTCTTT.